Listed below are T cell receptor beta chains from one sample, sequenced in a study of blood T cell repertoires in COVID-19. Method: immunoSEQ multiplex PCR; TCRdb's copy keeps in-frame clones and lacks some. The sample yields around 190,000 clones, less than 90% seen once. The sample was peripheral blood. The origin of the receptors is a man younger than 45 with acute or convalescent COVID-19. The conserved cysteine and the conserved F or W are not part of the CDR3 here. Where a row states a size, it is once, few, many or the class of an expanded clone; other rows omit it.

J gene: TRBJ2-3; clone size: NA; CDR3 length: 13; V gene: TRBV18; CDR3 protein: ASSLRTGFTDTQY
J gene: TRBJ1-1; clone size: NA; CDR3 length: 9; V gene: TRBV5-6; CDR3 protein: ASSLFSEAF
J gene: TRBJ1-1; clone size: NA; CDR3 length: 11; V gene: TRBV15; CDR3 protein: ATSLTGTTEAF
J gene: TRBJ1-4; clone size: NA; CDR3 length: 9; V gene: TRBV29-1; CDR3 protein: SARQGEKLF
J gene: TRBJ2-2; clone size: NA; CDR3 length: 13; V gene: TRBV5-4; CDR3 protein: ASSLAGMRVGELF
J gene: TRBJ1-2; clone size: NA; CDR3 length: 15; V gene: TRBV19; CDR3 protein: ATNPGQGVFLSYGYT
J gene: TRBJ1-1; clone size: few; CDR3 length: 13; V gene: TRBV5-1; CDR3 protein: ASSSRTGQNTEAF
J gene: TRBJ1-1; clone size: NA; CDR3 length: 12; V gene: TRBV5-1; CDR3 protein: ASSPPPGNTEAF
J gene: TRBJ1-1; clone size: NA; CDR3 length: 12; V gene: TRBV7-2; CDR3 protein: ASSFFGKHTEAF
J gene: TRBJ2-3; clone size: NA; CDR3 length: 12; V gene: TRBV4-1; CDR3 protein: ASTIAGAADTQY
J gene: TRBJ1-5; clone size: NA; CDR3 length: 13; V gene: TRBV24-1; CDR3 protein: ATSGSGTGVQPQH
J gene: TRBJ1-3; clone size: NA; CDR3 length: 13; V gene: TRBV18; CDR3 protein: ASSQSPPPGNTIY
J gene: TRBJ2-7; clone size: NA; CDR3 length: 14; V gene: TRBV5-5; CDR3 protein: ASSPLGAGGSYEQY
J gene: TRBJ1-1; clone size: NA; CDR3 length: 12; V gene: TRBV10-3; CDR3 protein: AISERGSNTEAF
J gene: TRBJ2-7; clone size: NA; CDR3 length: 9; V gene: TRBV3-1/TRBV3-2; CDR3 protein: ASSHRDEQY
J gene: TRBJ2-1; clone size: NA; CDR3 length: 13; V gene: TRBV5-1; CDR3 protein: ASSFGLADYNEQF
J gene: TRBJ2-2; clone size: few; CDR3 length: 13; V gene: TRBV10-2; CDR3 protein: ASTPWGGPTGELF
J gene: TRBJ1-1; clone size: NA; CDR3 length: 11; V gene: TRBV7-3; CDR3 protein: ASSFSRDTEAF
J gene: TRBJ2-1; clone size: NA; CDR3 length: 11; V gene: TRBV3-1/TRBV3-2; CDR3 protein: ASSRLRDGEQF
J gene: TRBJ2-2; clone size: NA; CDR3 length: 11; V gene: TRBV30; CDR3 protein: AWTTWPTGELF
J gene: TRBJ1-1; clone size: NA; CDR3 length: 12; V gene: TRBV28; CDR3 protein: ASNLRGMATEAF
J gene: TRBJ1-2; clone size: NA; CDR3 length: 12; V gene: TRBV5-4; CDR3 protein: ASSPRTGHYGYT